The 15 T cell receptor beta chains given below trace back to one sample, sequenced in a study of blood T cell repertoires in COVID-19. The data were produced by immunoSEQ multiplex PCR, yet TCRdb's version contains in-frame clones alone and is incomplete. The sample lists hundreds of thousands of clones; around 89% were seen once. The specimen was PBMCs or T cells enriched from blood (not recorded which). Source of these receptors: a young woman who had recovered from COVID-19.

The rearrangement joins TRBV16 to TRBJ1-4, with 9 bases lining up with TRBD1. Germline V gene lookup returns CDR1 KGHSY and CDR2 FQNENV. CDR3 length equals 16 residues. The V gene end was trimmed by 4 bases and the J gene end by 6 bases; junction bases not matched to a gene: 9. CDR3 DNA: TGTGCCAGCAGCCCCGTAACAGGGGGCGGAGATGAAAAACTGTTTTTT. This gives the protein CASSPVTGGGDEKLFF. Drawing the rest from reference TRBV16 and TRBJ1-4, the complete variable domain is GEEVAQTPKHLVRGEGQKAKLYCAPIKGHSYVFWYQQVLKNEFKFLISFQNENVFDETGMPKERFSAKCLPNSPCSLEIQATKLEDSAVYFCASSPVTGGGDEKLFFGSGTQLSVL.

Here the CDR3 DNA reads TGCGCCAGCAGCTTGGACGGGACATTCTACAAGGGCACCTTC. Protein: CASSLDGTFYKGTF. The V call is TRBV5-1, the J call TRBJ1-2; D is perhaps TRBD1 (6 bases). The CDR3 loop spans 14 amino acids. V dropped 0 bases and J dropped 13 bases, with 19 bases sitting between them. Germline loops: CDR1 SGHRS, CDR2 YFSETQ.

J is TRBJ1-1 and V is TRBV30; TRBD1 aligns across 8 bases. V dropped 5 bases and J dropped 1; count of bases not matched to a gene: 6. Germline assignment: CDR1 GTSNPN and CDR2 SVGIG (reference sequence). This CDR3 has 14 amino acids. CDR3 amino acids: CAWGQGATNTEAFF. The CDR3 nucleotides read TGTGCCTGGGGGCAGGGGGCGACGAACACTGAAGCTTTCTTT. The full variable domain, its missing parts supplied by reference TRBV30 and TRBJ1-1, is SQTIHQWPATLVQPVGSPLSLECTVEGTSNPNLYWYRQAAGRGLQLLFYSVGIGQISSEVPQNLSASRPQDRQFILSSKKLLLSDSGFYLCAWGQGATNTEAFFGQGTRLTVV.

The chain has TRBV28 and TRBJ2-2, with D uncertain. The V gene's germline CDR1 is MDHEN and CDR2 SYDVKM. This CDR3 is 16 amino acids long. The V end was cut by 4 bases, the J end by 6 bases, with 18 bases between. The CDR3 DNA follows: TGTGCCAGCAGTTCCAGATCTAGGATTAACGCCGGGGAGCTGTTTTTT. Protein product: CASSSRSRINAGELFF.

The chain links TRBV12-3 or TRBV12-4 to TRBJ2-7; 7 bases agree with TRBD2. The CDR3 runs 13 residues. J was trimmed by 4 bases and V by 6 bases; bases with no gene match: 6. The DNA for the CDR3 is TGTGCCAGCAGCCCCAGGCGGGGGTACGAGCAGTACTTC. The encoded protein is CASSPRRGYEQYF.

V and J are TRBV2 and TRBJ2-7; no firm D call. CDR1 is SNHLY, CDR2 FYNNEI, per germline. Trimming removed 3 bases from V and 3 bases from J, with 9 bases in between. This CDR3 spans 13 amino acids. Here the CDR3 reads CASSEAVNYEQYF. The CDR3 bases are TGTGCCAGCAGTGAGGCAGTAAACTACGAGCAGTACTTC.

This clone was observed a handful of times. J is TRBJ1-4 and V is TRBV4-1; 11 nucleotides line up with TRBD1. Germline trimming cut 4 bases from V and 2 bases from J; bases unmatched to any gene: 6. This CDR3 is 17 amino acids long. Looked up from germline, CDR1 is MGHRA and CDR2 is YSYEKL. CDR3 amino acids: CASSPPGQGGTNEKLFF. The CDR3 DNA sequence: TGCGCCAGCAGCCCCCCGGGACAGGGGGGGACTAATGAAAAACTGTTTTTT.

The genes are TRBV10-2 and TRBJ1-4; D perhaps matches TRBD1 (5 bases). CDR1 is WSHSY, CDR2 SAAADI, per germline. This CDR3 is built from 15 residues. V lost 2 bases, J lost 6 bases, and 13 bases lay in between. The CDR3 sequence: CASSEPGTGHEKLFF. For the CDR3, the DNA is TGCGCCAGCAGTGAGCCCGGGACTGGGCATGAAAAACTGTTTTTT.

The chain has TRBV11-2 and TRBJ1-1, with D maybe TRBD1 (6 bases). In germline, CDR1 is SGHAT, CDR2 FQNNGV. This CDR3 contains 14 residues. Trimming pared 8 bases from V and 4 bases from J, leaving 17 bases between. CDR3 protein: CASAPGEGSTEAFF. The CDR3 DNA reads as TGTGCCAGCGCTCCAGGGGAGGGGAGCACTGAAGCTTTCTTT.

The gene calls are TRBV10-1 and TRBJ2-2; D is undetermined. The CDR3 sequence is 13 residues long. CDR1 WNHNN and CDR2 SYGVQD come from the germline V gene (reference sequence). Trimming shortened V by 4 bases and J by 2 bases, and 5 bases separated the two germline ends. The CDR3 spells CASSGTNTGELFF. Here the CDR3 DNA reads TGCGCCAGCAGTGGAACAAACACCGGGGAGCTGTTTTTT.

The chain has TRBV27 and TRBJ2-4; D is possibly TRBD1 (6 bases). Deletions cut 10 bases from V and 1 base from J, with 14 bases between. Germline loops: CDR1 MNHEY, CDR2 SMNVEV (reference sequence). The CDR3 sequence is 14 residues long. This CDR3 reads CATQGRGAKNIQYF. The CDR3 DNA reads TGTGCCACCCAGGGGCGAGGGGCCAAAAACATTCAGTACTTC.

The chain couples TRBV14 to TRBJ2-1, with TRBD2 as a possible D gene (5 bases). Germline V gene sequence: CDR1 SGHDN, CDR2 FVKESK. CDR3 length equals 14 residues. V shed 1 base and J shed 4 bases, with 8 bases lying between them. The CDR3 is CASSQASLYNEQFF. The CDR3 nucleotides read TGTGCCAGCAGCCAAGCTAGCCTTTACAATGAGCAGTTCTTC.

The chain recombines TRBV30 with TRBJ1-3; D is unclear. Germline assignment: CDR1 GTSNPN and CDR2 SVGIG (reference sequence). V dropped 3 bases and J dropped 0 bases, with 9 bases sitting between them. The CDR3 totals 14 residues. The CDR3 DNA is TGTGCCTGGAGCTCCTTCCTCTCTGGAAACACCATATATTTT. Protein sequence: CAWSSFLSGNTIYF. The whole variable domain, remainder taken from reference TRBV30 and TRBJ1-3, is SQTIHQWPATLVQPVGSPLSLECTVEGTSNPNLYWYRQAAGRGLQLLFYSVGIGQISSEVPQNLSASRPQDRQFILSSKKLLLSDSGFYLCAWSSFLSGNTIYFGEGSWLTVV.

This chain links TRBV11-2 with TRBJ1-6; no clear D gene. Per the germline V gene, CDR1 is SGHAT and CDR2 is FQNNGV. CDR3 length: 13 amino acids. V was pared by 1 base and J by 14 bases, with 12 bases between. This CDR3 reads CASSLVEGLALHF. CDR3 DNA: TGTGCCAGCAGCTTAGTAGAGGGTTTGGCCCTCCACTTT.

The rearrangement links TRBV7-9 to TRBJ1-1, with 7 bases aligning to TRBD1. V was clipped by 6 bases and J by 0 bases; unmatched bases: 7. Germline V gene data show CDR1 as SEHNR and CDR2 as FQNEAQ (reference sequence). CDR3 length: 15 residues. CDR3 coding DNA: TGTGCCAGCAGGCTGAACAGGGGCATGAACACTGAAGCTTTCTTT. This translates into CASRLNRGMNTEAFF.